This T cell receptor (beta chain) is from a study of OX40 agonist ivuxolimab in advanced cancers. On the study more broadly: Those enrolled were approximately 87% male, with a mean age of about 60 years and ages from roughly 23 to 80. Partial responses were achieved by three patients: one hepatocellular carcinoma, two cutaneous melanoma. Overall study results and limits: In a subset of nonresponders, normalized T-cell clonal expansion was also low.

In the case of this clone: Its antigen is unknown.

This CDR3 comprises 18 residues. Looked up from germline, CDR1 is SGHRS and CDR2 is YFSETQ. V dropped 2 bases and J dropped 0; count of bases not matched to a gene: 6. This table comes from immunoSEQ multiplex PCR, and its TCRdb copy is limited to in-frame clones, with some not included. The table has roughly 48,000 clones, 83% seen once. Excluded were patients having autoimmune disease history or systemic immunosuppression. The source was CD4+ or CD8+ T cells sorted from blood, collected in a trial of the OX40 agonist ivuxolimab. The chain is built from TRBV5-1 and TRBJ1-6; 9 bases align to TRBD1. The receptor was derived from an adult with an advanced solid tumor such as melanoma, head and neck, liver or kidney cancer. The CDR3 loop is CASSFTGGLSSYNSPLHF. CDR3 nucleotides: TGCGCCAGCAGCTTTACAGGGGGCCTTAGCTCCTATAATTCACCCCTCCACTTT. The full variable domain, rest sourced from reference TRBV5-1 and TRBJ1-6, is KAGVTQTPRYLIKTRGQQVTLSCSPISGHRSVSWYQQTPGQGLQFLFEYFSETQRNKGNFPGRFSGRQFSNSRSEMNVSTLELGDSALYLCASSFTGGLSSYNSPLHFGNGTRLTVT.